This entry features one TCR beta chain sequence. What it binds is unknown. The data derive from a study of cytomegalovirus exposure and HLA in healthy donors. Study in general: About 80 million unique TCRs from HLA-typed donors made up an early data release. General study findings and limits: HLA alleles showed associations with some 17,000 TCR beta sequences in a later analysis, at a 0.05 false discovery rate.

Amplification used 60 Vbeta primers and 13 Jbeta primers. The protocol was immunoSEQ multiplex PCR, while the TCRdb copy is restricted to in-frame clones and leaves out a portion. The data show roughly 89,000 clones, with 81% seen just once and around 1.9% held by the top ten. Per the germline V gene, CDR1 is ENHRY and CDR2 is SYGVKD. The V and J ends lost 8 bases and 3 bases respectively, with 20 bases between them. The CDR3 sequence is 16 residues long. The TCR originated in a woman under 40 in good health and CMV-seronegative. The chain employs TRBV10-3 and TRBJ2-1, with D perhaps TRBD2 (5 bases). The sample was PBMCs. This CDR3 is CAIAVAGALGYNEQFF. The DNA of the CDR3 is TGTGCCATCGCAGTGGCGGGTGCCTTAGGCTACAATGAGCAGTTCTTC.